These 7 T cell receptor beta chains came from one sample sequenced in a study of shared clonotypes between healthy human individuals. Here immunoSEQ multiplex PCR was the method, and the copy in TCRdb shows in-frame clones only, minus some. Among 450,000 to 600,000 clones listed, around 74% were seen once. The specimen sequenced was PBMCs. Receptors originate from a middle-aged woman in good health. Some clones in this sample may be carry-over from other donors' samples.

This rearrangement joins TRBV4-1 to TRBJ2-3; unclear D gene. The germline CDR1 and CDR2 sequences are MGHRA and YSYEKL. Trimming left V 6 bases short and J 6 bases short, with 19 bases between. This CDR3 is built from 15 residues. In DNA form, the CDR3 reads TGCGCCAGCAGTCGGAATTCGCATTCTTTGGATACGCAGTATTTT. It encodes CASSRNSHSLDTQYF.

This clone was seen ten or more times. The chain is built from TRBV28 and TRBJ1-4, with a weak D call TRBD1 (5 bases). V lost 6 bases and J 5 bases, leaving 7 bases between the germline ends. The CDR3 is 12 residues long. Germline loops: CDR1 MDHEN, CDR2 SYDVKM. CDR3 protein: CASRKGNEKLFF. The CDR3 coding sequence is TGTGCCAGCAGGAAGGGGAATGAAAAACTGTTTTTT.

About this clone: The junction does not match germline at one end; this may be a read error. The rearrangement links TRBV7-3 to TRBJ2-1; D gene ambiguous. In germline, CDR1 is SGHTA, CDR2 FQGTGA. This CDR3 is built from 9 residues. Here the CDR3 DNA reads TGTGCTAGCAGCCGCCTCTGGGTCTTC. Translated, it gives CASSRLWVF. Complete variable domain (other parts from reference TRBV7-3 and TRBJ2-1): GAGVSQTPSNKVTEKGKYVELRCDPISGHTALYWYRQSLGQGPEFLIYFQGTGAADDSGLPNDRFFAVRPEGSVSTLKIQRTERGDSAVYLCASSRLWVFGPGTRLTVL.

The J gene is TRBJ2-5, the V gene TRBV29-1; D is perhaps TRBD2 (6 bases). Germline V CDR1 and CDR2: SQVTM, ANQGSEA. Trimming cost V 1 base and J 7 bases, with 13 bases left between them. This CDR3 is built from 13 residues. CDR3 residues: CSVEGPDGGTQYF. In DNA form, the CDR3 reads TGCAGCGTTGAAGGGCCAGACGGGGGGACCCAGTACTTC.

In DNA, the CDR3 is TGTGCCAGCAGTGAAGCCCCGGACGGAACTGGAGGCTACACCTTC. It codes for CASSEAPDGTGGYTF. This rearrangement joins TRBV6-1 to TRBJ1-2; unclear D gene. CDR3 length: 15 residues. The germline V gene has CDR1 MNHNS and CDR2 SASEGT. V lost 0 bases, J lost 8 bases, and 16 bases lay in between.

Points on this clone: At the DNA level, this CDR3 is encoded by other sequences in the same sample as well. The gene calls are TRBV5-1 and TRBJ2-3, with D unclear. Trimming cost V 0 bases and J 3 bases, with 5 bases left between them. In germline, CDR1 is SGHRS, CDR2 YFSETQ. This CDR3 comprises 13 residues. CDR3 protein: CASSLELTDTQYF. The CDR3 bases are TGCGCCAGCAGCTTGGAACTTACAGATACGCAGTATTTT.

The rearrangement links TRBV7-9 to TRBJ2-1; D possibly corresponds to TRBD2 (5 bases). The CDR3 runs to 13 residues. Trimming removed 6 bases from V and 14 bases from J, with 20 bases in between. Germline-derived CDR1 and CDR2 are SEHNR and FQNEAQ (reference sequence). The CDR3 region is CASRPEGTSRKFF. The DNA of the CDR3 is TGTGCCAGCAGGCCTGAGGGTACTAGTAGGAAGTTCTTC.